This T cell receptor (beta chain) was retrieved from a study of T cells in Graves' hyperthyroidism and ophthalmopathy. V was cut by 4 bases and J by 7 bases, with 23 bases left in between. CDR3 length: 17 amino acids. TCR beta CDR3 regions were amplified from RNA transcripts. The HTBI primer set was used in a first-round RT-PCR of the TCR CDR3. TCRdb fed the multiplex PCR reads into MiXCR, producing one record per CDR3 protein. The table shows some 300,000 distinct CDR3 sequences, with around 16% occurring only once. Each diagnosis was grounded in clinical symptoms, serum thyroxine and TRAb, thyroid ultrasound, and orbital computed tomography.

The sequenced sample consisted of blood. This clonotype originated in a man aged 30 to 39 with Graves' hyperthyroidism. The gene calls are TRBV12-3 or TRBV12-4 and TRBJ2-1, with D unclear. CDR3 sequence: CASSSRFLPNIQNEQFF. The CDR3, as DNA: TGTGCCAGCAGTTCCCGGTTTCTTCCCAACATACAGAATGAGCAGTTCTTC.